The entry that follows covers one TCR beta chain sequence. The antigen remains undetermined. Method: immunoSEQ multiplex PCR; TCRdb's copy keeps in-frame clones and lacks some. The table lists approximately 140,000 clones, less than 95% of them singletons. This specimen comes from a study of T cell responses to AZD1222 COVID-19 vaccine. Study conclusions and caveats: Seropositive status at baseline applied to only a handful of AZD1222 recipients. Scientists sampled the repertoires only once the peak T cell response had passed.

The CDR3 contains 17 residues. The germline V gene encodes CDR1 SGHNT and CDR2 YYREEE (reference sequence). The V gene end was trimmed by 4 bases and the J gene end by 3 bases; junction bases not matched to a gene: 5. V gene TRBV5-4 combines with J gene TRBJ2-2, with TRBD2 matching over 14 bases. The sequence came from an adult who received the MenACWY meningococcal vaccine as a control. The input for sequencing was peripheral blood, taken 28 days after the second dose of the MenACWY control vaccine. The CDR3 loop is CASSKGLAGVDTGELFF. The CDR3 coding sequence is TGTGCCAGCAGCAAGGGACTAGCGGGAGTTGACACCGGGGAGCTGTTTTTT.